The 5 T cell receptor beta chains below were found in one sample sequenced in a study of OX40 agonist ivuxolimab in advanced cancers. Assay used: immunoSEQ multiplex PCR; TCRdb lists only in-frame clones, some missing. The sample consists of more than 45,000 clones, over 65% of them appearing once. The specimen was CD4+ or CD8+ T cells sorted from blood, collected in a trial of the OX40 agonist ivuxolimab. Receptors were obtained from an adult with an advanced solid tumor such as melanoma, head and neck, liver or kidney cancer.

CDR3 loop: CASSEYPDPLHF. The CDR3 coding sequence is TGTGCCAGCAGTGAATACCCAGATCCCCTCCACTTT. The chain joins TRBV6-1 to TRBJ1-6; D is ambiguous. CDR3 length: 12 residues. V lost 2 bases and J 13 bases, leaving 9 bases between the germline ends. The germline V gene encodes CDR1 MNHNS and CDR2 SASEGT.

This clone turned up a few times. The genes are TRBV6-1 and TRBJ2-1; possibly TRBD1 for D (6 bases). The V gene's germline CDR1 is MNHNS and CDR2 SASEGT. V shed 5 bases and J shed 9 bases, with 11 bases lying between them. The CDR3 is 12 residues long. CDR3 coding DNA: TGTGCCAGCAGTTTCTCAGGGGCTGAGCAGTTCTTC. Translating it yields CASSFSGAEQFF.

The chain recombines TRBV9 with TRBJ1-2; TRBD1 aligns across 7 bases. V trimming: 0 bases; J trimming: 5 bases; junction bases outside the gene matches: 4. The CDR3 totals 14 residues. Germline CDR1 is SGDLS and CDR2 is YYNGEE. CDR3 sequence reads: CASSVATGVYGYTF. CDR3 nucleotides: TGTGCCAGCAGCGTAGCTACAGGGGTGTATGGCTACACCTTC.

The chain recombines TRBV29-1 with TRBJ2-1; perhaps TRBD1 as D (7 bases). V lost 3 bases, J lost 8 bases, and 20 bases lay in between. The CDR3 length is 15 residues. Germline CDR1 SQVTM, CDR2 ANQGSEA. CDR3 region: CSVDVPEGASDEQFF. The CDR3 nucleotides are TGCAGCGTTGATGTCCCGGAGGGGGCCAGTGATGAGCAGTTCTTC.

V is TRBV2 and J is TRBJ1-2; D call uncertain. V lost 6 bases, J lost 3 bases, and 11 bases lay in between. Germline values: CDR1 SNHLY, CDR2 FYNNEI. The CDR3 spans 13 residues. The CDR3 coding sequence is TGTGCCAGCAGCGCGGGCTTAGACTATGGCTACACCTTC. Translating it yields CASSAGLDYGYTF.